This T cell receptor beta chain came from a study of cytomegalovirus exposure and HLA in healthy donors. Whole-study findings and limits: Donors were assumed by presence/absence analyses to have roughly uniform sequencing depth. Solely CMV serostatus was available to characterize immune exposure. A later analysis showed that HLA-associated TCR beta chains had undergone more clonal expansion than equally common others.

PCR involved 60 Vbeta and 13 Jbeta primers. Data came from immunoSEQ multiplex PCR; TCRdb stores just in-frame clones and leaves some out. The sample has 65,000 to 85,000 clones; 77% are singletons. CDR1 MNHEY and CDR2 SVGAGI come from the germline V gene. The CDR3 spans 14 residues. The junction had 6 bases not matched to a gene; V was cut back by 4 bases and J by 4 bases. As regards this clone: Its antigen is not identified. In the same sample, other DNA sequences code for this CDR3.

The TCR comes from a man over 45 in good health and CMV-seropositive. The sequenced sample consisted of PBMCs. The chain carries TRBV6-5 and TRBJ2-5; 7 nucleotides line up with TRBD2. DNA of the CDR3: TGTGCCAGCAGTTCGGGAACGGGGGGAGAGACCCAGTACTTC. Translating gives CASSSGTGGETQYF.